The clone carrying this T cell receptor beta chain came up once. Germline CDR1 reads KGHSH; CDR2 reads LQKENI. V lost 3 bases, J lost 0 bases, and 12 bases lay in between. CDR3 size: 16 residues. The data are from a study of blood T cell repertoires in COVID-19. Sequenced by immunoSEQ multiplex PCR; TCRdb stores in-frame clones only, minus some. The table shows some 150,000 clones, with around 89% occurring only once. Sequences were obtained from PBMCs or T cells enriched from blood (not recorded which). The V and J genes are TRBV18 and TRBJ1-3, with D hard to call. The source of this sequence is a woman in her 30s with acute COVID-19. Here the CDR3 reads CASSPYSGSSGNTIYF. The CDR3 DNA reads as TGTGCCAGCTCACCTTACTCGGGGAGCTCTGGAAACACCATATATTTT.